The 9 T cell receptor beta chains given below trace back to one sample, sequenced in a study of CD8+CD57+ T cells in acquired aplastic anemia. CD8+CD57+ cell expansion had been shown by flow cytometry in patients chosen for sequencing. Genomic DNA, the template, was used for profiling of the TCR beta VDJ and CDR3. In TCRdb, the reads were re-called with MiXCR into one record per CDR3 protein. This sample carries roughly 220,000 distinct CDR3 sequences, about 62% of them seen once, and the ten largest clones take around 58%. The sample comprised sorted CD4+, CD8+, or CD8+CD57+ T cells (not recorded which) from PBMCs. These receptors all stem from a human donor with aplastic anemia.

The CDR3 loop is CASSLETGNYGYTF. The CDR3 region has the DNA TGCGCCAGCAGCTTGGAAACGGGAAACTATGGCTACACCTTC. The chain carries TRBV5-1 and TRBJ1-2; D is uncertain. CDR1 is SGHRS and CDR2 is YFSETQ in the germline V gene. The V end was cut by 0 bases, the J end by 2 bases, with 8 bases between. The CDR3 covers 14 residues.

This chain uses TRBV7-3 with TRBJ1-6, with D unresolved. CDR1 is SGHTA and CDR2 is FQGTGA in the germline V gene. V dropped 5 bases and J dropped 4 bases, with 12 bases sitting between them. This CDR3 region has 15 residues. The CDR3: CASSPPGDYNSPLHF. CDR3 bases: TGTGCCAGCAGCCCCCCCGGGGATTATAATTCACCCCTCCACTTT.

This rearrangement joins TRBV2 to TRBJ2-7, with D maybe TRBD2 (5 bases). The germline V gene has CDR1 SNHLY and CDR2 FYNNEI. Trimming left V 3 bases short and J 1 base short, with 13 bases between. The CDR3 is 15 residues long. Here the CDR3 reads CASSDGVVPSYEQYF. The CDR3 coding sequence is TGTGCCAGCAGTGACGGGGTGGTTCCGTCCTACGAGCAGTACTTC.

This clonotype has a single count. The chain is built from TRBV2 and TRBJ2-5; 8 nucleotides line up with TRBD1. The DNA end is a closer match to TRBJ2-7, so the J assignment may be wrong. CDR1 and CDR2 from the germline V gene are SNHLY and FYNNEI. This CDR3 has 13 residues. The CDR3 loop reads CASIQDRGNEQYF. In nucleotides, the CDR3 is TGTGCCAGCATACAAGACAGGGGTAACGAGCAGTACTTC.

The V gene is TRBV29-1, the J gene TRBJ1-1; D not resolved. Germline CDR1 is SQVTM and CDR2 is ANQGSEA. This CDR3 is built from 15 residues. V was shortened by 2 bases and J by 4 bases, with 17 bases between the two germline ends. The DNA for the CDR3 is TGCAGCGTTGAAAGGAGGATAGGGCTATTCACTGAAGCTTTCTTT. Translating gives CSVERRIGLFTEAFF. Drawing the rest from reference TRBV29-1 and TRBJ1-1, the complete variable domain is SAVISQKPSRDICQRGTSLTIQCQVDSQVTMMFWYRQQPGQSLTLIATANQGSEATYESGFVIDKFPISRPNLTFSTLTVSNMSPEDSSIYLCSVERRIGLFTEAFFGQGTRLTVV.

In its sample, this clonotype was seen once. This sequence joins TRBV10-3 and TRBJ1-3; D is uncertain. Trimming removed 8 bases from V and 1 base from J, with 9 bases in between. Germline V gene lookup returns CDR1 ENHRY and CDR2 SYGVKD. The CDR3 is made up of 13 amino acids. CDR3 bases: TGTGCCATCGGCCGAGGTTCTGGAAACACCATATATTTT. Protein product: CAIGRGSGNTIYF.

This chain uses TRBV29-1 with TRBJ1-2; 9 bases agree with TRBD1. After removal of 4 bases from V and 1 base from J, the junction contained 1 base not matched to a gene. Germline V CDR1 and CDR2: SQVTM, ANQGSEA. This CDR3 has 13 amino acids. DNA for the CDR3: TGCAGCGTTGGGACAGGGGTTAACTATGGCTACACCTTC. It is translated as CSVGTGVNYGYTF. The full variable domain, in which reference TRBV29-1 and TRBJ1-2 provide the parts outside the CDR3, is SAVISQKPSRDICQRGTSLTIQCQVDSQVTMMFWYRQQPGQSLTLIATANQGSEATYESGFVIDKFPISRPNLTFSTLTVSNMSPEDSSIYLCSVGTGVNYGYTFGSGTRLTVV.

The CDR3 DNA follows: TGTGCCAGCAGTGTCCGGCAAGACACCGGGGAGCTGTTTTTT. It yields the protein CASSVRQDTGELFF. This chain uses TRBV2 with TRBJ2-2, with D unclear. The V gene lost 4 bases and the J gene lost 3 bases, with 9 bases spanning the gap. The CDR3 has 14 amino acids. The germline V gene encodes CDR1 SNHLY and CDR2 FYNNEI. Drawing the rest from reference TRBV2 and TRBJ2-2, the complete variable domain is EPEVTQTPSHQVTQMGQEVILRCVPISNHLYFYWYRQILGQKVEFLVSFYNNEISEKSEIFDDQFSVERPDGSNFTLKIRSTKLEDSAMYFCASSVRQDTGELFFGEGSRLTVL.

This clonotype was counted ten times or more. The chain has TRBV7-9 and TRBJ1-6; D unresolved. V was shortened by 4 bases and J by 10 bases, with 17 bases between the two germline ends. Germline CDR1 SEHNR, CDR2 FQNEAQ (reference sequence). CDR3 length equals 15 residues. CDR3 DNA sequence: TGTGCCAGCAGCTATGGGTGGGGAGGGAGCTCACCCCTCCACTTT. It yields the protein CASSYGWGGSSPLHF.